Listed below are T cell receptor beta chains from one sample, sequenced in a study of regulatory T cells in long-lasting Graves disease. TCRdb re-called the multiplex PCR reads through MiXCR, storing one row per CDR3 protein. The sample holds under 800,000 distinct CDR3 sequences, around 17% seen once. These data were likewise used in another study, on T cells in Graves' hyperthyroidism and ophthalmopathy.

The material sequenced was peripheral blood mononuclear cells (PBMCs), taken at new diagnosis, from a patient treated with antithyroid drugs. Source of these receptors: a woman aged 25-40 years with Graves disease. Each CDR3 is given with its conserved first and last residue. The order of the fields is D gene, J gene, clone size, V gene, CDR3 DNA, CDR3 protein. D genes are given only for firm matches. Size is omitted from some rows. Given values are once, few, many or a class for expanded clones.

D gene: TRBD2
J gene: TRBJ2-7
clone size: few
V gene: TRBV2
CDR3 DNA: TGTGCCAGCAAAAAAGCCGCTAGCGGGACCCCCTACGAGCAGTACTTC
CDR3 protein: CASKKAASGTPYEQYF

D gene: TRBD2
J gene: TRBJ2-2
clone size: .
V gene: TRBV28
CDR3 DNA: TGTGCCAGCAGCTCCCCGACTAGCGGGGGTTTCGGGGAGCTGTTTTTT
CDR3 protein: CASSSPTSGGFGELFF

D gene: .
J gene: TRBJ1-5
clone size: many
V gene: TRBV20-1
CDR3 DNA: TGCAGTGCTTCTACAGGGTTTAGCAATCAGCCCCAGCATTTT
CDR3 protein: CSASTGFSNQPQHF

D gene: .
J gene: TRBJ1-2
clone size: .
V gene: TRBV19
CDR3 DNA: TGTGCCAGTAGTATGGACAGCCGCTTCTATGGCTACACCTTC
CDR3 protein: CASSMDSRFYGYTF

D gene: .
J gene: TRBJ1-4
clone size: .
V gene: TRBV6-1
CDR3 DNA: TGTGCCAGCGGGGCCTTTAATGAAAAACTGTTTTTT
CDR3 protein: CASGAFNEKLFF

D gene: .
J gene: TRBJ2-5
clone size: many
V gene: TRBV6-2/TRBV6-3
CDR3 DNA: TGTGCCAGCGGAAGGAGCGGTCATTTTGGTGAGACCCAGTACTTC
CDR3 protein: CASGRSGHFGETQYF

D gene: .
J gene: TRBJ2-3
clone size: .
V gene: TRBV9
CDR3 DNA: TGTGCCAGCAGCGTAGACGGATCTAGCACAGATACGCAGTATTTT
CDR3 protein: CASSVDGSSTDTQYF

D gene: TRBD2
J gene: TRBJ2-3
clone size: .
V gene: TRBV9
CDR3 DNA: TGTGCCAGACCTAGCGGGGACACAGATACGCAGTATTTT
CDR3 protein: CARPSGDTDTQYF

D gene: .
J gene: TRBJ2-5
clone size: many
V gene: TRBV11-2
CDR3 DNA: TGTGCCAGCAGCTTCTCGGAGGGGAAGAGTACCCAGTACTTC
CDR3 protein: CASSFSEGKSTQYF

D gene: .
J gene: TRBJ1-5
clone size: few
V gene: TRBV14
CDR3 DNA: TGTGCCAGCAGCCAAGTTGATTACGGGCCCCAGCATTTT
CDR3 protein: CASSQVDYGPQHF

D gene: .
J gene: TRBJ2-7
clone size: .
V gene: TRBV15
CDR3 DNA: TGTGCCACCAGTAGAACGTCCGGATCCTACGAGCAGTACTTC
CDR3 protein: CATSRTSGSYEQYF

D gene: TRBD1
J gene: TRBJ2-4
clone size: .
V gene: TRBV12-3/TRBV12-4
CDR3 DNA: TGTGCCAGTACTAAGACAGGGGGCATAAACATTCAGTACTTC
CDR3 protein: CASTKTGGINIQYF

D gene: TRBD2
J gene: TRBJ2-1
clone size: .
V gene: TRBV12-3/TRBV12-4
CDR3 DNA: TGTGCCAGCAGGGGGAGAGCTAGCGGGTCCTACAATGAGCAGTTCTTC
CDR3 protein: CASRGRASGSYNEQFF

D gene: TRBD1
J gene: TRBJ2-5
clone size: few
V gene: TRBV5-5
CDR3 DNA: TGTGCCAGCAGCCTAGGGGACAGGGCAACCCAAGAGGCCCAGTACTTC
CDR3 protein: CASSLGDRATQEAQYF

D gene: .
J gene: TRBJ2-1
clone size: few
V gene: TRBV28
CDR3 DNA: TGTGCCAGCAGTTCCGGCTGGGGGTCCTACAATGAGCAGTTCTTC
CDR3 protein: CASSSGWGSYNEQFF

D gene: TRBD1
J gene: TRBJ1-4
clone size: few
V gene: TRBV18
CDR3 DNA: TGTGCCAGCTCACCAATACAGGGGACAACTAATGAAAAACTGTTTTTT
CDR3 protein: CASSPIQGTTNEKLFF

D gene: .
J gene: TRBJ2-7
clone size: many
V gene: TRBV5-1
CDR3 DNA: TGCGCCAGCAGCACCCCCGGGACCCTGGGCGAGCAGTACTTC
CDR3 protein: CASSTPGTLGEQYF

D gene: .
J gene: TRBJ2-3
clone size: many
V gene: TRBV3-1
CDR3 DNA: TGTGCCAGCAGCCAAGGAACTAGTCCCCGCACAGATACGCAGTATTTT
CDR3 protein: CASSQGTSPRTDTQYF

D gene: .
J gene: TRBJ1-6
clone size: many
V gene: TRBV7-8
CDR3 DNA: TGTGCCAGCAGCTTAGGGACAGTTAATTCACCCCTCCACTTT
CDR3 protein: CASSLGTVNSPLHF

D gene: TRBD2
J gene: TRBJ2-5
clone size: .
V gene: TRBV6-2/TRBV6-3
CDR3 DNA: TGTGCCAGCAGTGGGGGGGGGTGGGAGACCCAGTACTTC
CDR3 protein: CASSGGGWETQYF

D gene: .
J gene: TRBJ2-3
clone size: few
V gene: TRBV19
CDR3 DNA: TGTGCCAGTAGTGTATTTGGGGGGTCCACAGATACGCAGTATTTT
CDR3 protein: CASSVFGGSTDTQYF

D gene: .
J gene: TRBJ2-7
clone size: many
V gene: TRBV28
CDR3 DNA: TGTGCCAGCAGGGGGGCCGGGGCCTCCTACGAGCAGTACTTC
CDR3 protein: CASRGAGASYEQYF

D gene: TRBD1
J gene: TRBJ2-7
clone size: many
V gene: TRBV28
CDR3 DNA: TGTGCCAGCAGAAACCGGGACAGGGGGCTGGCCGAGCAGTACTTC
CDR3 protein: CASRNRDRGLAEQYF

D gene: .
J gene: TRBJ2-1
clone size: many
V gene: TRBV28
CDR3 DNA: TGTGCCAGCAACGGGCAGCGGGCGGAATCCTACAATGAGCAGTTCTTC
CDR3 protein: CASNGQRAESYNEQFF

D gene: TRBD1
J gene: TRBJ1-4
clone size: few
V gene: TRBV20-1
CDR3 DNA: TGCAGTGCTGGTGGGACAGGGGGTGAAAAACTGTTTTTT
CDR3 protein: CSAGGTGGEKLFF

D gene: TRBD1
J gene: TRBJ2-4
clone size: few
V gene: TRBV20-1
CDR3 DNA: TGCAGTGCTAAGGGGGCAGGCTCAGGCCAGTACTTC
CDR3 protein: CSAKGAGSGQYF

D gene: .
J gene: TRBJ1-2
clone size: few
V gene: TRBV20-1
CDR3 DNA: TGCAGTGCTAGGGGGGACACCCATGGCTACACCTTC
CDR3 protein: CSARGDTHGYTF

D gene: .
J gene: TRBJ2-5
clone size: .
V gene: TRBV2
CDR3 DNA: TGTGCCAGCAGTGGTACTCTGGAAGAGACCCAGTACTTC
CDR3 protein: CASSGTLEETQYF

D gene: .
J gene: TRBJ2-1
clone size: .
V gene: TRBV3-1
CDR3 DNA: TGTGCCAGCAGCCAATGTCGGTCGGATGAGCAGTTCTTC
CDR3 protein: CASSQCRSDEQFF

D gene: TRBD2
J gene: TRBJ2-5
clone size: .
V gene: TRBV5-1
CDR3 DNA: TGCGCCAGCAGCACTAATACACTAGCGGGAGGGAAGGAGACCCAGTACTTC
CDR3 protein: CASSTNTLAGGKETQYF

D gene: TRBD2
J gene: TRBJ2-1
clone size: many
V gene: TRBV7-9
CDR3 DNA: TGTGCCAGCAGCTTGGTTCGGCTAGCGGACAATGAGCAGTTCTTC
CDR3 protein: CASSLVRLADNEQFF

D gene: .
J gene: TRBJ2-2
clone size: few
V gene: TRBV5-1
CDR3 DNA: TGCGCCAGCAGCTTGGTCTCGGGGCCGACGGGGGAGCTGTTTTTT
CDR3 protein: CASSLVSGPTGELFF

D gene: .
J gene: TRBJ1-1
clone size: few
V gene: TRBV29-1
CDR3 DNA: TGCAGCGCCTATGGGGGAATACAGGGCCAGAACACTGAAGCTTTCTTT
CDR3 protein: CSAYGGIQGQNTEAFF

D gene: TRBD2
J gene: TRBJ2-3
clone size: many
V gene: TRBV20-1
CDR3 DNA: TGCAGTGCTAGACCAGCGGTGGGAGGGTACACAGATACGCAGTATTTT
CDR3 protein: CSARPAVGGYTDTQYF

D gene: .
J gene: TRBJ1-6
clone size: .
V gene: TRBV5-1
CDR3 DNA: TGCGCCAGCAGCTTGGCCAGCGATAATTCACCCCTCCACTTT
CDR3 protein: CASSLASDNSPLHF

D gene: .
J gene: TRBJ1-5
clone size: .
V gene: TRBV19
CDR3 DNA: TGTGCCAGGAGGCGTCGAGGTGGGGGAGAGGAGAGGCAGCCCCAGCATTTT
CDR3 protein: CARRRRGGGEERQPQHF

D gene: TRBD2
J gene: TRBJ2-7
clone size: many
V gene: TRBV20-1
CDR3 DNA: TGCAGTGCTCCCCGGACTAGCGGAAAGGGAACGGAGCAGTACTTC
CDR3 protein: CSAPRTSGKGTEQYF

D gene: .
J gene: TRBJ2-2
clone size: .
V gene: TRBV15
CDR3 DNA: TGTGCCACCAGCAGAGGCAGCAGCGGCTACACCGGGGAGCTGTTTTTT
CDR3 protein: CATSRGSSGYTGELFF

D gene: .
J gene: TRBJ2-7
clone size: .
V gene: TRBV10-3
CDR3 DNA: TGTGCCATCAGTGACCGAGGGCTCGAGCAGTACTTC
CDR3 protein: CAISDRGLEQYF

D gene: TRBD1
J gene: TRBJ2-7
clone size: .
V gene: TRBV2
CDR3 DNA: TGTGCCAGCAGGTGGGGACAGTTTTCCTACGAGCAGTACTTC
CDR3 protein: CASRWGQFSYEQYF

D gene: TRBD2
J gene: TRBJ2-3
clone size: few
V gene: TRBV18
CDR3 DNA: TGTGCCAGCTCACAGACTAGCGGGAGGTTAGCGGATACGCAGTATTTT
CDR3 protein: CASSQTSGRLADTQYF

D gene: .
J gene: TRBJ2-1
clone size: .
V gene: TRBV9
CDR3 DNA: TGTGCCAGCAGCGTAGTCCACGAAAAGGCGGATGAGCAGTTCTTC
CDR3 protein: CASSVVHEKADEQFF

D gene: TRBD2
J gene: TRBJ2-7
clone size: .
V gene: TRBV10-3
CDR3 DNA: TGTGCCATCCGGACGCGGGAGGGCCGAGGGGGCTCCTACGAGCAGTACTTC
CDR3 protein: CAIRTREGRGGSYEQYF

D gene: .
J gene: TRBJ1-4
clone size: .
V gene: TRBV13
CDR3 DNA: TGTGCCAGCAGCTTATATGAGGGTGAAAAACTGTTTTTT
CDR3 protein: CASSLYEGEKLFF

D gene: .
J gene: TRBJ2-1
clone size: .
V gene: TRBV6-5
CDR3 DNA: TGTGCCAGCAGTTACTCGTGGCAGGGCTCCTACAATGAGCAGTTCTTC
CDR3 protein: CASSYSWQGSYNEQFF

D gene: .
J gene: TRBJ1-1
clone size: few
V gene: TRBV24-1
CDR3 DNA: TGTGCCACCAGTGAGCACCACGGGACTGAAGCTTTCTTT
CDR3 protein: CATSEHHGTEAFF

D gene: TRBD2
J gene: TRBJ2-3
clone size: many
V gene: TRBV4-2
CDR3 DNA: TGTGCCAGCAGCCAAGATTCAGCGGGAGGGCCAGATACGCAGTATTTT
CDR3 protein: CASSQDSAGGPDTQYF

D gene: TRBD1
J gene: TRBJ1-1
clone size: many
V gene: TRBV20-1
CDR3 DNA: TGCAGTGCCAGAGGATGGCAGGGGGCGGCTTTCTTT
CDR3 protein: CSARGWQGAAFF

D gene: .
J gene: TRBJ1-1
clone size: .
V gene: TRBV5-1
CDR3 DNA: TGCGCCAGCAGCTTGGGGGGCCTGTCGAACACTGAAGCTTTCTTT
CDR3 protein: CASSLGGLSNTEAFF

D gene: TRBD1
J gene: TRBJ1-2
clone size: many
V gene: TRBV6-1
CDR3 DNA: TGTGCCAGCAAATGGACAGGGGCGACCGATAACTATGGCTACACCTTC
CDR3 protein: CASKWTGATDNYGYTF

D gene: .
J gene: TRBJ1-1
clone size: many
V gene: TRBV19
CDR3 DNA: TGTGCCAGTAGCTTGTATGACACTGAAGCTTTCTTT
CDR3 protein: CASSLYDTEAFF